This TCR beta chain emerged from a study of post-analysis software for immune sequencing data. General observations from the study: Relative to controls, patients with multiple sclerosis showed significantly lower normalized Chao1 diversity. Relative to controls, patients had a handful of TRBV segments at higher frequency, with TRBV5-6, TRBV5-1 and TRBV20-1 among these.

Trimming removed 6 bases from V and 7 bases from J; junction bases left unmatched: 6. The length of the CDR3 is 12 residues. CDR1 DFQATT and CDR2 SNEGSKA come from the germline V gene (reference sequence). As regards this clonotype: Its specificity is unknown.

Tagging with unique molecular identifiers was a feature of the TCR beta cDNA libraries. One entry per CDR3 protein results from TCRdb running MiXCR on the PCR reads. Of hundreds of thousands of distinct CDR3 sequences listed, 30% were seen once; the top ten hold about 0.5%. This sequence originates from a girl aged 5 to 17 with multiple sclerosis. The V gene is TRBV20-1, the J gene TRBJ2-4, with 7 bases aligning to TRBD1. What was sequenced was blood. The CDR3 here is CSADRVGNIQYF. The CDR3 DNA follows: TGCAGTGCCGACAGGGTCGGGAACATTCAGTACTTC.